This T cell receptor beta chain comes out of a study of regulatory T cells in long-lasting Graves disease. Study-level results: Less diverse TCR repertoires were seen in persistent Graves' patients than in newly diagnosed ones. Persistent disease was characterized by preferential usage of TRBV28, TRBJ1-2 and TRBJ2-5.

V was pared by 5 bases and J by 4 bases, with 21 bases between. The CDR3 loop spans 17 amino acids. Germline CDR1 and CDR2: DFQATT and SNEGSKA (reference sequence). With iRepertoire HTBI primers and Arm-PCR of CDR3 regions, TCR beta libraries were built. Via MiXCR, TCRdb re-called the multiplex PCR reads, giving one row per CDR3 protein. In the table there are under 450,000 distinct CDR3 sequences, around 15% of which are singletons. Regarding time point: newly diagnosed GD, antithyroid drugs for less than 3 months. PBMC RNA served as the TCR library source. The sample holds many counts of this clonotype. Its antigen remains unknown. This sample also belongs to another study, concerning T cells in Graves' hyperthyroidism and ophthalmopathy. Per that paper: Clonotypes that were expanded in thyroid above 0.001 mostly appeared in blood too. Ophthalmopathy could be told apart from stable hyperthyroidism with a 13 V-J model.

The sample consisted of peripheral blood mononuclear cells (PBMCs), taken at new diagnosis, from a patient treated with antithyroid drugs. This chain joins TRBV20-1 and TRBJ2-6; a weak D match, TRBD2 (6 bases). The receptor was isolated from a woman between 18 and 29 years old with Graves disease. CDR3: CSARGSEVHVGANVLTF. The DNA of the CDR3 is TGCAGTGCTCGGGGGTCAGAGGTCCACGTCGGGGCCAACGTCCTGACTTTC.